This is a list of T cell receptor beta chains from one sample in a study of control samples from healthy donors and cancer patients. The protocol was immunoSEQ multiplex PCR, while the TCRdb copy is restricted to in-frame clones and leaves out a portion. The sample carries 150,000 or so clones, around 95% recorded once. What was sequenced was blood. Every receptor here comes from a middle-aged woman in good health. Both conserved end residues are part of each CDR3. Clone size is not always given. Where it is, it says once, few, many or a class for expanded clones.

length	size	V	J	CDR3
15	.	TRBV4-3	TRBJ1-1	CASSQSGSDNTEAFF
17	.	TRBV13	TRBJ1-3	CASSSRDRGFFGNTIYF
14	.	TRBV5-1	TRBJ1-2	CASSPGQGPYGYTF
21	.	TRBV10-3	TRBJ2-6	CAISAGSGLRNGTPGANVLTF
13	once	TRBV6-5	TRBJ1-1	CASSRNRGTEAFF
13	.	TRBV29-1	TRBJ2-7	CSVVGRLTYEQYF
14	.	TRBV4-1	TRBJ1-2	CASSQVMGFEGYTF
16	.	TRBV11-2	TRBJ2-5	CASSLLKQVNIGTQYF
15	.	TRBV19	TRBJ1-1	CASHPPGHSNTEAFF
18	.	TRBV19	TRBJ2-5	CASSPRSPTAGPQETQYF
14	.	TRBV12-5	TRBJ1-2	CASAKGGGKDGYTF
13	.	TRBV5-1	TRBJ1-1	CASSFKTGGEAFF
13	.	TRBV4-3	TRBJ2-1	CASSQDRSGSRFF
15	.	TRBV19	TRBJ1-2	CASSIEGGANYGYTF
15	.	TRBV6-6	TRBJ2-7	CASTHRTSGSYEQYF
20	.	TRBV9	TRBJ2-3	CASSAKSGFQGSTSTDTQYF
15	.	TRBV6-5	TRBJ1-1	CASRRTQVASTEAFF
12	.	TRBV29-1	TRBJ2-7	CSVVAGGREQYF
18	.	TRBV4-1	TRBJ2-3	CASSHYMTSGRGADTQYF
17	.	TRBV12-5	TRBJ2-5	CASGLVIGTALQETQYF
17	.	TRBV11-2	TRBJ2-1	CASRTPGLAGGRNEQFF
11	.	TRBV5-5	TRBJ2-3	CASSRIDTQFF
16	.	TRBV30	TRBJ1-6	CAWSGEHRGRESPLHF
14	.	TRBV5-4	TRBJ2-1	CASSSDGSYNEQFF
13	.	TRBV19	TRBJ1-2	CASSVRGNYGYTF
16	.	TRBV10-1	TRBJ1-5	CASRVGTGRFYQPQHF
13	.	TRBV15	TRBJ1-2	CATSPRGGDGYTF
12	.	TRBV6-2/TRBV6-3	TRBJ1-1	CASSRQGTEAFF
15	.	TRBV4-3	TRBJ2-7	CASSQGTSGANEQYF
17	.	TRBV10-3	TRBJ2-3	CAISATLLAGSTDTQYF
15	few	TRBV4-1	TRBJ2-7	CASSQGQLYSYEQYF
16	.	TRBV6-5	TRBJ1-1	CASSYFKDGPNTEAFF
16	.	TRBV4-3	TRBJ1-3	CASSQEPRASGNTIYF
14	.	TRBV9	TRBJ1-3	CASSVEGDGNTIYF
12	.	TRBV2	TRBJ2-3	CASSPVADTQYF
14	.	TRBV19	TRBJ2-7	CASRSTYSRGEQYF
16	.	TRBV5-4	TRBJ1-2	CASSLGGGSESYGYTF
13	.	TRBV29-1	TRBJ2-2	CSAHDTNTGELFF
15	.	TRBV18	TRBJ1-3	CASSPREGRGNTIYF
13	.	TRBV6-1	TRBJ1-1	CASSRTWNTEAFF
18	.	TRBV6-2/TRBV6-3	TRBJ1-5	CASSWDSAGGYSNQPQHF
16	.	TRBV19	TRBJ2-7	CASSMEGGDSSYEQYF
13	.	TRBV30	TRBJ1-2	CAWSREGNYGYTF
17	.	TRBV6-2/TRBV6-3	TRBJ1-4	CASSYSDRDRDWEKLFF
13	.	TRBV19	TRBJ2-5	CASSTGQQETQYF
15	.	TRBV29-1	TRBJ1-2	CSVEIGGRGVNGYTF
13	.	TRBV5-4	TRBJ2-7	CASSLGWVREQYF